This T cell receptor (beta chain) was captured by sequencing in a study of blood T cell repertoires in COVID-19. About the study: Researchers got acute and convalescent COVID-19 samples from the United States, Italy and Spain. T cells, B-cell-depleted T cells, or PBMCs supplied cDNA or gDNA.

The CDR3 covers 16 residues. Trimming left V 6 bases short and J 7 bases short, with 21 bases between. Germline assignment: CDR1 SEHNR and CDR2 FQNEAQ (reference sequence). Original analysis: Quantification of nucleated cells was approximated via reference gene primer amplification. Measured with immunoSEQ multiplex PCR; TCRdb has only the in-frame clones, and not every one. That table is the source of V, J and clone size, and D and trimming were worked out from the DNA. Of under 250,000 clones listed, roughly 82% are singletons. The J gene is TRBJ2-2, the V gene TRBV7-9; no clear D. The TCR originated in an older woman with acute or convalescent COVID-19. Material: peripheral blood. The CDR3 DNA is TGTGCCAGCAGGCCTCGAGGCTCCGAAGGCGGCGGGGAGCTGTTTTTT. Protein product: CASRPRGSEGGGELFF.